These 28 T cell receptor beta chains originate from one sample sequenced in a study of T-cell reconstitution after alpha-beta-depleted transplantation in children. Unique molecular identifiers were used to barcode this TCRbeta library. TCRdb processed the PCR reads anew with MiXCR; each CDR3 protein has one entry. The repertoire has around 450,000 distinct CDR3 sequences, 8% to 11% of them found once; the top ten carry around 2%. Here the sequenced sample was PBMCs, taken before TCRalphabeta/CD19-depleted stem cell transplant. The receptors here all came from a child aged 2 to 10 with inherited bone marrow failure, due to receive a stem cell transplant.

This clonotype came up a few times. This chain links TRBV2 with TRBJ1-2; the D is unclear. CDR1 and CDR2 (germline): SNHLY, FYNNEI. The CDR3 loop spans 11 amino acids. The V end was cut by 2 bases, the J end by 5 bases, with 3 bases between. The DNA for the CDR3 is TGTGCCAGCAGTGAACAGTATGGCTACACCTTC. This gives the protein CASSEQYGYTF.

Ten or more counts support this clonotype. Compared with germline, one end of the junction differs, possibly owing to a read error. The chain employs TRBV28 and TRBJ2-1, with TRBD2 identical over 7 bases. The CDR3 is made up of 11 amino acids. CDR1 and CDR2 (germline): MDHEN, SYDVKM. The CDR3, as DNA: TGTGCCAGCAGTAGAGGACTAGTATCGCTCTTC. Its protein product is CASSRGLVSLF.

This clonotype was observed at least ten times. V usage is TRBV24-1 and J usage is TRBJ2-5, with 9 bases fitting TRBD1. Germline loops: CDR1 KGHDR, CDR2 SFDVKD. The CDR3 runs to 16 residues. The ends lost 4 bases at V and 0 bases at J; junction bases unmatched: 5. CDR3 nucleotides: TGTGCCACCAGTGACATACAGGGGGCCGACCAAGAGACCCAGTACTTC. It translates to CATSDIQGADQETQYF.

CDR3 nucleotide sequence: TGTGCCAGCAGTGAAGATTTGGGGTCGATCGAGTTCTTC. This gives the protein CASSEDLGSIEFF. The genes are TRBV6-1 and TRBJ2-1, with unresolved D. This CDR3 is 13 amino acids long. Germline assignment: CDR1 MNHNS and CDR2 SASEGT. V was shortened by 1 base and J by 14 bases, with 15 bases between the two germline ends.

About this clonotype: This may stem from a read error, because a much larger clone lies one nucleotide away. The chain couples TRBV20-1 to TRBJ2-1; 10 positions match TRBD2. Per the germline V gene, CDR1 is DFQATT and CDR2 is SNEGSKA (reference sequence). This CDR3 contains 16 residues. The CDR3 region is CSAVPILAGDYNEQLF. CDR3 nucleotides: TGCAGTGCGGTTCCCATTCTAGCGGGAGATTACAATGAGCAGCTCTTC.

This clonotype was observed a handful of times. The V gene is TRBV12-3 or TRBV12-4, the J gene TRBJ2-1; 11 bases agree with TRBD1. Trimming cost V 6 bases and J 6 bases; bases outside gene matches: 4. This CDR3 region has 14 residues. The CDR3, as DNA: TGTGCCAGCAGGATCGGGACAGGGGGCAATGAGCAGTTCTTC. Translation gives CASRIGTGGNEQFF.

The J gene is TRBJ1-5, the V gene TRBV12-3 or TRBV12-4; D call uncertain. V lost 3 bases and J lost 4, with 22 bases in between. The CDR3 runs to 18 residues. CDR3 sequence: CASSFRGRVKAGNQPQHF. The CDR3 nucleotides read TGTGCCAGCAGTTTCAGAGGAAGGGTTAAGGCGGGGAATCAGCCCCAGCATTTT.

This clonotype was picked up many times. The chain has TRBV7-6 and TRBJ1-1; unclear D gene. Between the trimmed V and J ends, which lost 0 bases and 1 base, there was a span of 6 bases. Germline V gene data show CDR1 as SGHVS and CDR2 as FNYEAQ. The CDR3 is 14 amino acids. The CDR3 spells CASSLAFKNTEAFF. CDR3 DNA sequence: TGTGCCAGCAGCTTAGCGTTCAAGAACACTGAAGCTTTCTTT.

This clonotype was seen a few times. The chain has TRBV7-9 and TRBJ2-3; D is perhaps TRBD1 (6 bases). The germline V and J ends were trimmed by 4 bases and 0 bases, with 8 bases remaining between them. The germline V gene encodes CDR1 SEHNR and CDR2 FQNEAQ (reference sequence). The CDR3 is 14 residues long. The CDR3 loop is CASSSTGSTDTQYF. The DNA for the CDR3 is TGTGCCAGCAGCTCGACAGGAAGCACAGATACGCAGTATTTT.

This clonotype was seen repeatedly, ten times or more. The genes are TRBV20-1 and TRBJ2-7; 11 bases map to TRBD2. From germline, CDR1 is DFQATT and CDR2 SNEGSKA (reference sequence). V dropped 0 bases and J dropped 3; count of bases not matched to a gene: 4. This CDR3 has 15 amino acids. The CDR3 loop reads CSAREASGRIYEQYF. CDR3 coding DNA: TGCAGTGCTAGAGAGGCTAGCGGGAGGATCTACGAGCAGTACTTC.

The chain has TRBV7-8 and TRBJ2-1, with 9 nucleotides matching TRBD2. Trimming removed 1 base from V and 0 bases from J; junction bases left unmatched: 10. This CDR3 contains 19 residues. Germline CDR1 reads SGHVS; CDR2 reads FQNEAQ. CDR3 nucleotide sequence: TGTGCCAGCAGCTTAGAGCTAGCGGGATACATAAGCTCCTACAATGAGCAGTTCTTC. Translating gives CASSLELAGYISSYNEQFF.

This clonotype was seen repeatedly, ten times or more. The V gene is TRBV5-1, the J gene TRBJ2-1; no clear D gene. Germline CDR1 SGHRS, CDR2 YFSETQ. The CDR3 totals 14 residues. Trimming stripped 1 base from V and 2 bases from J, with 7 bases between. The CDR3 DNA reads TGCGCCAGCAGCTTGTCGGCTGCCTACAATGAGCAGTTCTTC. As protein: CASSLSAAYNEQFF.

In its sample, this clonotype was seen many times. V and J are TRBV29-1 and TRBJ2-6; 8 bases map to TRBD1. Germline V lookup: CDR1 SQVTM, CDR2 ANQGSEA. This CDR3 spans 15 amino acids. The junction had 6 bases not matched to a gene; V was cut back by 6 bases and J by 2 bases. CDR3 DNA: TGCAGCGTGACGGTACAGGGGGCTGGGGCCAACGTCCTGACTTTC. Translated: CSVTVQGAGANVLTF.

The CDR3 DNA reads TGTGCCAGCAGTTTACCCGAGTCCGCTGCGTCTGAAAGGGAGGTGAGCACTGAAGCTTTCTTT. It specifies CASSLPESAASEREVSTEAFF. The chain couples TRBV27 to TRBJ1-1; no firm D call. The CDR3 runs 21 residues. Trimming cost V 2 bases and J 4 bases, with 32 bases left between them. CDR1 and CDR2 from the germline V gene are MNHEY and SMNVEV (reference sequence).

This clonotype was counted many times. This chain joins TRBV4-1 and TRBJ1-1; D is uncertain. Germline CDR1 MGHRA, CDR2 YSYEKL. This CDR3 contains 15 residues. V shed 0 bases and J shed 1 base, with 9 bases lying between them. In nucleotides, the CDR3 is TGCGCCAGCAGCCAAGAGAACCGAGAGAACACTGAAGCTTTCTTT. As protein: CASSQENRENTEAFF.

In this sample, this clonotype turned up many times. The J gene is TRBJ2-7, the V gene TRBV12-3 or TRBV12-4; possibly TRBD2 for D (5 bases). The ends were cut back, 7 bases at V and 2 bases at J, with 12 bases in the middle. The length of the CDR3 is 13 residues. The CDR3 region is CASTSDFTYEQYF. The CDR3, as DNA: TGTGCCAGCACTTCGGACTTCACCTACGAGCAGTACTTC.

This clonotype came up a few times. The chain recombines TRBV3-1 with TRBJ2-1; 7 bases are shared with TRBD2. Germline V gene data show CDR1 as LGHDT and CDR2 as YNNKEL (reference sequence). CDR3 length equals 13 residues. The trim removed 6 bases at V and 7 bases at J, leaving 6 bases unmatched. Here the CDR3 DNA reads TGTGCCAGCAGTCAGATGGGGGGGAATGAGCAGTTCTTC. This encodes CASSQMGGNEQFF.

This clonotype has at least ten counts. The chain links TRBV4-2 to TRBJ1-3; no definite D call. V dropped 0 bases and J dropped 5 bases, with 8 bases sitting between them. CDR1 and CDR2 (germline): LGHNA, YNFKEQ. This CDR3 is built from 14 residues. The CDR3 DNA is TGTGCCAGCAGCCAAGACCGAGGCCGAAACACCATATATTTT. As protein: CASSQDRGRNTIYF.

The V call is TRBV4-3, the J call TRBJ2-2, with 11 bases aligning to TRBD2. CDR1 LGHNA and CDR2 YSLEER come from the germline V gene. The V and J ends lost 5 bases and 3 bases, in that order; junction bases with no gene match: 2. CDR3 size: 15 residues. The DNA of the CDR3 is TGCGCCAGCAGCAAACTAGCGGGAGACACCGGGGAGCTGTTTTTT. Amino acid sequence: CASSKLAGDTGELFF.

This clonotype came up a few times. This sequence joins TRBV3-1 and TRBJ1-2; 9 nucleotides agree with TRBD1. The V segment lost 3 bases and the J segment 5 bases; nucleotides outside the gene matches: 7. The CDR3 extends over 15 amino acids. In germline, CDR1 is LGHDT, CDR2 YNNKEL (reference sequence). CDR3 nucleotide sequence: TGTGCCAGCAGCCACACTTCGGGACAGGGTTATGGCTACACCTTC. Protein product: CASSHTSGQGYGYTF.

This clonotype was recorded many times. The chain combines TRBV4-2 with TRBJ2-1, with D maybe TRBD2 (5 bases). CDR1 is LGHNA, CDR2 YNFKEQ, per germline. The CDR3 is made up of 15 amino acids. The V end was cut by 3 bases, the J end by 3 bases, with 12 bases between. This CDR3 reads CASSQRLAYYNEQFF. In DNA, the CDR3 is TGTGCCAGCAGCCAGCGTCTAGCATACTACAATGAGCAGTTCTTC.

This clonotype was counted many times. The genes are TRBV28 and TRBJ1-2; 9 bases line up with TRBD1. The CDR3 length is 15 residues. V gave up 5 bases and J gave up 7 bases; unmatched junction bases: 11. Germline V lookup: CDR1 MDHEN, CDR2 SYDVKM. CDR3 protein: CASSTDRGGALGYTF. The DNA of the CDR3 is TGTGCCAGCAGTACGGACAGGGGAGGGGCACTTGGCTACACCTTC.

The V gene is TRBV18, the J gene TRBJ1-1, with 7 bases fitting TRBD1. The germline V gene encodes CDR1 KGHSH and CDR2 LQKENI. V gave up 6 bases and J gave up 5 bases; unmatched junction bases: 6. This CDR3 contains 13 residues. The CDR3 is CASSPRQGTEAFF. CDR3 bases: TGTGCCAGCTCCCCTCGACAGGGTACTGAAGCTTTCTTT. Full variable domain (remainder filled in from reference TRBV18 and TRBJ1-1): NAGVMQNPRHLVRRRGQEARLRCSPMKGHSHVYWYRQLPEEGLKFMVYLQKENIIDESGMPKERFSAEFPKEGPSILRIQQVVRGDSAAYFCASSPRQGTEAFFGQGTRLTVV.

In this sample, this clonotype turned up many times. The rearrangement links TRBV29-1 to TRBJ1-2; D ambiguous. The length of the CDR3 is 12 residues. Germline lookup yields CDR1 SQVTM and CDR2 ANQGSEA. Trimming removed 4 bases at V and 5 bases at J, with 11 bases between. CDR3 amino acids: CSVVLQTYGYTF. As DNA, the CDR3 is TGCAGCGTTGTCCTTCAGACGTATGGCTACACCTTC.

This clonotype was observed at least ten times. The chain carries TRBV10-1 and TRBJ2-3; possibly TRBD1 for D (6 bases). Germline V CDR1 and CDR2: WNHNN, SYGVQD (reference sequence). The CDR3 consists of 12 residues. V was clipped by 6 bases and J by 4 bases, with 8 bases between them. The CDR3 protein is CASSPGADTQYF. The CDR3, as DNA: TGCGCCAGCAGCCCAGGGGCAGATACGCAGTATTTT.

This clonotype was observed many times. The genes are TRBV28 and TRBJ1-6; D uncertain. V was pared by 2 bases and J by 10 bases, with 15 bases between. CDR1 and CDR2 (germline): MDHEN, SYDVKM. The CDR3 is made up of 15 amino acids. The CDR3 nucleotides are TGTGCCAGCAGTTTACGTCCGGGAATAAGATCACCCCTCCACTTT. This gives the protein CASSLRPGIRSPLHF.

This clonotype came up many times. V and J are TRBV7-8 and TRBJ2-5; TRBD2 might be the D (5 bases). CDR3 length: 14 amino acids. Germline CDR1 reads SGHVS; CDR2 reads FQNEAQ. The germline V and J ends were trimmed by 1 base and 7 bases, with 13 bases remaining between them. The CDR3, as DNA: TGTGCCAGCAGCTTAGAGGAGACCCGGGGGACCCAGTACTTC. This sequence encodes CASSLEETRGTQYF.

This clonotype was picked up a small number of times. This sequence joins TRBV20-1 and TRBJ1-6, with 8 bases aligning to TRBD1. Germline V gene lookup returns CDR1 DFQATT and CDR2 SNEGSKA (reference sequence). CDR3 size: 16 residues. V shed 3 bases, J shed 7 bases, and the junction held 11 bases outside the gene matches. The CDR3 here is CSARDSRQGTNSPLHF. The CDR3 region has the DNA TGCAGTGCTAGGGATTCCAGACAGGGGACGAATTCACCCCTCCACTTT.